The source of this T cell receptor beta chain is a study of blood T cell repertoires in COVID-19. Data came from immunoSEQ multiplex PCR; TCRdb stores just in-frame clones and leaves some out. This table holds 65,000 to 70,000 clones, 84% found once. V lost 1 base, J lost 5 bases, and 9 bases lay in between. CDR3 length: 14 residues. Germline V gene data show CDR1 as SGHTA and CDR2 as FQGNSA. Sequences were obtained from peripheral blood. This chain uses TRBV7-2 with TRBJ1-5, with D possibly being TRBD1 (5 bases). The sequence derives from a woman in her fifties or sixties with acute or convalescent COVID-19. Here the CDR3 reads CASSLGWGDQPQHF. As DNA, the CDR3 is TGTGCCAGCAGCTTAGGGTGGGGGGATCAGCCCCAGCATTTT.